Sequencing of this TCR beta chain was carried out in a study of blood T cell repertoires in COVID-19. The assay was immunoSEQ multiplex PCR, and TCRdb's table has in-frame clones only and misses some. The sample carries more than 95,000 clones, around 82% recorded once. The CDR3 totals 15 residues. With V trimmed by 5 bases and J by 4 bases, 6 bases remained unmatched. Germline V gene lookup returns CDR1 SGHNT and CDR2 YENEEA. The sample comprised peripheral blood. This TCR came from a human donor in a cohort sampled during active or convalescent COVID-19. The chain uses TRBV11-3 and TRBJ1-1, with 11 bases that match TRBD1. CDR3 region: CASSPGTGGGTEAFF. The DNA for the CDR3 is TGTGCCAGCAGCCCCGGGACAGGGGGAGGCACTGAAGCTTTCTTT.